Sequencing of this T cell receptor beta chain was carried out in a study of T cell repertoires in cytomegalovirus infection. Study-level results: Summed public TCR beta family frequency identified CMV carriers bearing the relevant HLA.

TCRdb passed the reads through MiXCR, listing each CDR3 protein once. The sample shows roughly 640,000 distinct CDR3 sequences, 20% to 25% of them seen only once. Germline V CDR1 and CDR2: MGHRA, YSYEKL. V lost 4 bases, J lost 5 bases, and 4 bases stayed unmatched. CDR3 size: 13 residues. Details on this clonotype: The antigen is undetermined.

The TCR sequence derives from a human donor in good health (CMV status not recorded). Some clones in this sample may be carry-over from other donors' samples. Sequencing was done on a sample of CD8+ T cells from PBMCs. The chain joins TRBV4-1 to TRBJ2-7; 8 bases agree with TRBD2. The CDR3 spells CASSRSGGDEQYF. The CDR3, as DNA: TGCGCCAGCAGCCGGAGCGGGGGAGACGAGCAGTACTTC.